This section outlines one T cell receptor (beta chain) sequence together with its context. This sample is drawn from a study of blood T cell repertoires in COVID-19. Across the whole study: Acute and convalescent COVID-19 samples came from the United States, Italy and Spain. The analysed material was cDNA or gDNA that came from T cells, B-cell-depleted T cells, or PBMCs.

CDR1 and CDR2 from the germline V gene are LGHDT and YNNKEL (reference sequence). This CDR3 region has 13 residues. Trimming took 4 bases from V and 7 from J, leaving 11 bases between them. Profiling relied on immunoSEQ multiplex PCR, and the TCRdb table lists in-frame clones only, not all of them. The repertoire consists of about 150,000 clones, with around 90% occurring once and the leading ten covering less than 0.6%. The sample taken for sequencing was peripheral blood. The source is a man in his fifties or sixties with acute or convalescent COVID-19. The genes are TRBV3-1 (or the pseudogene TRBV3-2) and TRBJ2-1; D possibly corresponds to TRBD2 (6 bases). CDR3 nucleotides: TGTGCCAGCAGCCCAAGCGGGCGGAATGAGCAGTTCTTC. Translating it yields CASSPSGRNEQFF.